This T cell receptor beta chain was sequenced during a study of blood T cells in healthy people across ages. This clonotype was seen more than once but under ten times. It was with a sample-barcoded 5' primer and a J-beta primer mix that a second PCR of about 7 to 12 cycles was run. Every molecule of cDNA carried a tag from a template-switch adaptor with 12 random nucleotides. TCRdb re-derived calls from the 5' RACE reads in MiXCR, one entry per CDR3 protein. This sample has 1.6 million or so distinct CDR3 sequences; roughly 30% occur once, and the top ten carry 11%. The V gene lost 3 bases and the J gene lost 3 bases, with 23 bases spanning the gap. Germline values: CDR1 DFQATT, CDR2 SNEGSKA (reference sequence). The CDR3 runs to 18 residues.

This chain connects TRBV20-1 to TRBJ2-2; a weak D match, TRBD2 (6 bases). Sequenced input: blood. The sequence came from a woman aged 25 to 45 in good health. The CDR3 region is CSASGIVGLGGDTGELFF. In DNA, the CDR3 is TGCAGTGCTAGCGGAATAGTTGGGCTCGGAGGGGACACCGGGGAGCTGTTTTTT.